The 22 T cell receptor beta chains below all came from one sample that was sequenced in a study of response to subunit inactivated influenza vaccine. TCRdb reprocessed the RT-PCR reads with MiXCR, giving one entry per CDR3 protein. The sample holds around 750,000 distinct CDR3 sequences, approximately 22% seen once. Sequences were derived from PBMCs from blood, sampled approximately 5 days after vaccination. The receptors come from a man aged 50 to 60 who received an inactivated influenza vaccine.

V is TRBV9 and J is TRBJ2-1, with D unclear. V lost 0 bases, J lost 0 bases, and 7 bases lay in between. Germline V CDR1 and CDR2: SGDLS, YYNGEE. The CDR3 totals 15 residues. The DNA for the CDR3 is TGTGCCAGCAGCGTAGACCGAAGCTCCTACAATGAGCAGTTCTTC. Its translation: CASSVDRSSYNEQFF.

This chain uses TRBV9 with TRBJ2-7; TRBD1 aligns across 7 bases. CDR1 is SGDLS and CDR2 is YYNGEE in the germline V gene. J was trimmed by 0 bases and V by 0 bases; bases with no gene match: 6. The CDR3 runs 16 residues. In nucleotides, the CDR3 is TGTGCCAGCAGCGTAGCCATGGGACAGAACTCCTACGAGCAGTACTTC. Protein sequence: CASSVAMGQNSYEQYF.

The chain uses TRBV10-1 and TRBJ2-4, with 15 bases aligning to TRBD2. The CDR3 consists of 17 residues. Trimming at V came to 5 bases and at J to 8 bases, leaving 10 bases not matched to a gene. From germline, CDR1 is WNHNN and CDR2 SYGVQD (reference sequence). CDR3 sequence reads: CASSSGTSGGKGDIQYF. In DNA, the CDR3 is TGCGCCAGCAGTTCTGGGACTAGCGGGGGGAAAGGTGACATTCAGTACTTC.

This clonotype was recorded a few times. The V and J genes are TRBV20-1 and TRBJ2-1, with D unclear. Between the trimmed V and J ends, which lost 0 bases and 0 bases, there was a span of 12 bases. This CDR3 spans 16 amino acids. The germline V gene has CDR1 DFQATT and CDR2 SNEGSKA (reference sequence). The CDR3 nucleotides are TGCAGTGCTAGAGATCTTGGCACCAGCTCCTACAATGAGCAGTTCTTC. Protein product: CSARDLGTSSYNEQFF.

CDR3 region: CATSRESITDRAEDEKLFF. The CDR3 region has the DNA TGTGCCACCAGCAGAGAATCCATCACCGACAGGGCGGAGGATGAAAAACTGTTTTTT. V gene TRBV15 combines with J gene TRBJ1-4, with 7 positions matching TRBD1. The CDR3 is made up of 19 amino acids. J lost 6 bases, V lost 0 bases, and 16 bases had no gene match. Germline CDR1 reads LNHNV; CDR2 reads YYDKDF (reference sequence).

The chain recombines TRBV4-3 with TRBJ1-1, with D possibly matching TRBD1 (5 bases). The V gene's germline CDR1 is LGHNA and CDR2 YSLEER. This CDR3 is built from 14 residues. The ends were cut back, 1 base at V and 4 bases at J, with 10 bases in the middle. In DNA, the CDR3 is TGCGCCAGCAGCCAAGTCTGGGGGGGCACTGAAGCTTTCTTT. Translated, it gives CASSQVWGGTEAFF.

This clonotype was recorded many times. The chain employs TRBV6-1 and TRBJ2-3, with a tentative D call TRBD2 (7 bases). The V end lost 10 bases, the J end lost 5 bases, and 16 bases lay between the germline ends. Germline V CDR1 and CDR2: MNHNS, SASEGT. This CDR3 spans 13 amino acids. The chain's CDR3 is CATAGADRDTQYF. Here the CDR3 DNA reads TGTGCCACCGCGGGGGCCGACAGAGATACGCAGTATTTT.

This clonotype has at least ten counts. This sequence joins TRBV12-3 or TRBV12-4 and TRBJ1-5; D is ambiguous. V was trimmed by 2 bases and J by 2 bases, leaving 4 bases between them. CDR3 length equals 13 residues. In nucleotides, the CDR3 is TGTGCCAGCAGTTTATCTCGCAATCAGCCCCAGCATTTT. Translation gives CASSLSRNQPQHF.

This chain joins TRBV12-3 or TRBV12-4 and TRBJ1-5; TRBD1 matches at 7 bases. V gave up 4 bases and J gave up 0 bases; unmatched junction bases: 3. The CDR3 runs to 15 residues. CDR3 nucleotides: TGTGCCAGCAGTTGGGACAGCGGTAGCAATCAGCCCCAGCATTTT. Protein sequence: CASSWDSGSNQPQHF.

This clonotype was observed many times. The genes are TRBV6-5 and TRBJ2-7; 8 bases fit TRBD2. CDR1 MNHEY and CDR2 SVGAGI come from the germline V gene. The CDR3 totals 12 residues. J gave up 6 bases and V 6 bases, and 4 bases lay outside the gene matches. In DNA, the CDR3 is TGTGCCAGCAGGTCCGGGACTAGCGAGCAGTACTTC. This sequence encodes CASRSGTSEQYF.

The gene calls are TRBV5-1 and TRBJ2-2; D is possibly TRBD1 (5 bases). The length of the CDR3 is 13 residues. Trimming shortened V by 9 bases and J by 1 base, and 10 bases separated the two germline ends. Germline CDR1 reads SGHRS; CDR2 reads YFSETQ. Here the CDR3 DNA reads TGCGCCACCAGGGCGAGGAACACCGGGGAGCTGTTTTTT. Residues: CATRARNTGELFF.

The rearrangement uses TRBV29-1 and TRBJ1-5; possibly TRBD1 for D (5 bases). The germline gives CDR1 SQVTM, CDR2 ANQGSEA. CDR3 size: 12 residues. Trimming removed 5 bases at V and 9 bases at J, with 14 bases between. CDR3 loop: CSVYEPGTPQHF. The CDR3 coding sequence is TGCAGCGTTTACGAGCCCGGGACGCCCCAGCATTTT.

This clonotype was seen only a few times. CDR3 region: CASSQDRDRVYEQYF. In nucleotides, the CDR3 is TGCGCCAGCAGCCAAGATCGGGACAGGGTCTACGAGCAGTACTTC. This chain joins TRBV4-3 and TRBJ2-7; 9 bases match TRBD1. Germline CDR1 LGHNA, CDR2 YSLEER. Trimming removed 0 bases from V and 3 bases from J; junction bases left unmatched: 3. The CDR3 runs 15 residues.

The gene calls are TRBV5-5 and TRBJ2-1; 11 nucleotides line up with TRBD1. After removal of 1 base from V and 9 bases from J, the junction contained 6 bases not matched to a gene. In germline, CDR1 is SGHKS, CDR2 YYEKEE (reference sequence). There are 15 residues in the CDR3. The CDR3 spells CASSLRTGGGVEQFF. The CDR3 DNA follows: TGTGCCAGCAGCTTGAGGACAGGGGGCGGGGTTGAGCAGTTCTTC.

This clonotype showed up just a few times. The chain uses TRBV7-2 and TRBJ2-7; the D call may be TRBD1 or TRBD2 (5 bases each). Germline CDR1 and CDR2: SGHTA and FQGNSA. Trimming removed 1 base at V and 5 bases at J, with 15 bases between. CDR3 length: 15 residues. CDR3 nucleotides: TGTGCCAGCAGCTTAGAGGATTGGGACCGGCACGAGCAGTACTTC. Amino acids: CASSLEDWDRHEQYF.

The CDR3 loop is CASSKQGPGETQYF. Written as DNA, the CDR3 is TGCGCCAGCAGCAAACAGGGGCCGGGAGAGACCCAGTACTTC. The chain links TRBV5-1 to TRBJ2-5; 7 nucleotides agree with TRBD1. The trim removed 4 bases at V and 4 bases at J, leaving 7 bases unmatched. The CDR3 contains 14 residues. The germline V gene encodes CDR1 SGHRS and CDR2 YFSETQ. The entire variable domain, with the rest obtained from reference TRBV5-1 and TRBJ2-5, is as follows: KAGVTQTPRYLIKTRGQQVTLSCSPISGHRSVSWYQQTPGQGLQFLFEYFSETQRNKGNFPGRFSGRQFSNSRSEMNVSTLELGDSALYLCASSKQGPGETQYFGPGTRLLVL.

The rearrangement uses TRBV20-1 and TRBJ2-5, with 8 bases matching TRBD1. The germline V gene has CDR1 DFQATT and CDR2 SNEGSKA (reference sequence). V lost 1 base to trimming and J lost 5 bases; unmatched junction nucleotides: 9. The CDR3 runs to 15 residues. The CDR3 is CSARARTGRRETQYF. In nucleotides, the CDR3 is TGCAGTGCTAGAGCCCGGACAGGGAGGAGGGAGACCCAGTACTTC.

This clonotype was found a few times. V usage is TRBV20-1 and J usage is TRBJ2-1; D remains unclear. Germline CDR1 is DFQATT and CDR2 is SNEGSKA (reference sequence). There are 11 residues in the CDR3. With 4 bases removed from V and 13 bases from J, the gap between germline ends came to 14 bases. CDR3 in DNA: TGCAGTGCTACACCTCCGGCTTCCCAGTTCTTC. Translating gives CSATPPASQFF.

The J gene is TRBJ2-3, the V gene TRBV28, with 7 bases fitting TRBD2. Germline loops: CDR1 MDHEN, CDR2 SYDVKM. The V gene end was trimmed by 7 bases and the J gene end by 5 bases; junction bases not matched to a gene: 9. The CDR3 consists of 14 residues. The CDR3 loop is CASTLWGGRDTQYF. CDR3 sequence (DNA): TGTGCCAGCACCCTCTGGGGGGGGAGAGATACGCAGTATTTT. The full variable domain, rest sourced from reference TRBV28 and TRBJ2-3, is DVKVTQSSRYLVKRTGEKVFLECVQDMDHENMFWYRQDPGLGLRLIYFSYDVKMKEKGDIPEGYSVSREKKERFSLILESASTNQTSMYLCASTLWGGRDTQYFGPGTRLTVL.

This clonotype was counted only a few times. This rearrangement joins TRBV6-2 or TRBV6-3 to TRBJ2-5, with 10 bases that match TRBD1. From germline, CDR1 is MNHEY and CDR2 SVGEGT. Trimming took 6 bases from V and 1 from J; bases not matched to a gene: 8. This CDR3 spans 16 amino acids. The DNA of the CDR3 is TGTGCCAGCAGCTCCCGGACAGGGGGTTTCCAAGAGACCCAGTACTTC. Translation gives CASSSRTGGFQETQYF.

The chain has TRBV20-1 and TRBJ1-6; D is unresolved. Trimming took 6 bases from V and 0 from J, leaving 12 bases between them. The CDR3 is made up of 15 amino acids. Germline V gene data show CDR1 as DFQATT and CDR2 as SNEGSKA (reference sequence). The CDR3 DNA is TGCAGTGCAAGCAGGCGGAGCTCCTATAATTCACCCCTCCACTTT. This gives the protein CSASRRSSYNSPLHF.

V and J are TRBV6-2 or TRBV6-3 and TRBJ2-1, with 7 bases identical to TRBD2. CDR3 length: 17 residues. Germline lookup yields CDR1 MNHEY and CDR2 SVGEGT. V shed 2 bases and J 3 bases; nucleotides not matched to a gene: 10. The chain's CDR3 is CASSYPPWRGSYNEQFF. The CDR3 DNA is TGTGCCAGCAGTTACCCCCCCTGGCGGGGGAGCTACAATGAGCAGTTCTTC.